The 18 T cell receptor beta chains reported below all come from one sample, sequenced in a study of CD8+CD57+ T cells in acquired aplastic anemia. Using genomic DNA as the template, TCR beta VDJ and CDR3 profiling was carried out. Each CDR3 protein gets one entry after TCRdb re-called the reads with MiXCR. The sample gives 35,000 to 50,000 distinct CDR3 sequences, 65% to 70% of which show up once; less than 25% is in the top ten. Sequenced material: sorted CD4+, CD8+, or CD8+CD57+ T cells (not recorded which) from PBMCs. Receptors originate from a human donor in good health, serving as a control.

About this clonotype itself: The germline gene is not matched at one end of the junction; a read error may be the cause. V gene TRBV14 combines with J gene TRBJ1-3; weak D call: TRBD1 (6 bases). The CDR3 consists of 10 residues. Germline values: CDR1 SGHDN, CDR2 FVKESK. DNA for the CDR3: TGCTCAAGGGGGGGAAACACCATATATTTT. Protein product: CSRGGNTIYF.

The gene calls are TRBV7-8 and TRBJ2-1; 9 nucleotides line up with TRBD2. CDR1 and CDR2 (germline): SGHVS, FQNEAQ. The CDR3 consists of 16 residues. Trimming cost V 5 bases and J 4 bases; bases outside gene matches: 9. CDR3 sequence (DNA): TGTGCCAGCAGCACCGGGGCTAGCGGGGATTACAATGAGCAGTTCTTC. Translation: CASSTGASGDYNEQFF.

This clonotype occurred a few times. This chain connects TRBV9 to TRBJ1-6; D is perhaps TRBD1 (6 bases). In germline, CDR1 is SGDLS, CDR2 YYNGEE. The CDR3 is 15 residues long. Trimming removed 2 bases at V and 10 bases at J, with 16 bases between. CDR3 sequence (DNA): TGTGCCAGCAGCGTTACAGGGAGCCCGGGATCACCCCTCCACTTT. Its protein is CASSVTGSPGSPLHF.

The chain joins TRBV5-5 to TRBJ1-6, with TRBD1 as a possible D gene (5 bases). The CDR3 contains 15 residues. The germline V and J ends were trimmed by 7 bases and 10 bases, with 21 bases remaining between them. Germline CDR1 is SGHKS and CDR2 is YYEKEE (reference sequence). This CDR3 reads CASSLYGGTNSPLHF. CDR3 nucleotide sequence: TGTGCCAGCTCCTTATATGGGGGAACGAACTCACCCCTCCACTTT.

This sequence joins TRBV29-1 and TRBJ2-3, with D perhaps given as TRBD1 or TRBD2 (5 bases each). In germline, CDR1 is SQVTM, CDR2 ANQGSEA. V lost 6 bases to trimming and J lost 0 bases, with 13 bases between them. The CDR3 loop spans 14 amino acids. CDR3 protein: CSVHPGPSTDTQYF. CDR3 nucleotide sequence: TGCAGCGTACACCCGGGACCTAGCACAGATACGCAGTATTTT.

The chain has TRBV2 and TRBJ1-2; the D is unclear. This CDR3 comprises 15 residues. V gave up 6 bases and J gave up 0 bases, with 14 bases separating them. CDR1 and CDR2 (germline): SNHLY, FYNNEI. CDR3 nucleotides: TGTGCCAGCAGGTGGACGGACGATACTAACTATGGCTACACCTTC. As protein: CASRWTDDTNYGYTF.

The rearrangement joins TRBV12-3 or TRBV12-4 to TRBJ1-5; D gene unclear. Between the trimmed V and J ends, which lost 5 bases and 11 bases, there was a span of 13 bases. The CDR3 is 12 residues long. The CDR3 DNA follows: TGTGCCAGCAGTCTTGACCCTTTGGCCCAGCATTTT. The encoded protein is CASSLDPLAQHF.

The chain links TRBV19 to TRBJ1-4, with D perhaps matching TRBD1 (6 bases). V gave up 9 bases and J gave up 10 bases, with 12 bases separating them. The CDR3 has 11 amino acids. Germline V gene data show CDR1 as LNHDA and CDR2 as SQIVND (reference sequence). The CDR3 is CASRTARKLFF. The CDR3 nucleotides are TGTGCCAGCCGGACAGCACGAAAACTGTTTTTT.

The J gene is TRBJ1-2, the V gene TRBV24-1; 7 nucleotides agree with TRBD1. Germline-derived CDR1 and CDR2 are KGHDR and SFDVKD. This CDR3 is 13 amino acids long. Trimming at V came to 8 bases and at J to 3 bases, leaving 5 bases not matched to a gene. CDR3 in amino acids: CATKGGTDYGYTF. The CDR3, as DNA: TGTGCCACCAAGGGGGGGACAGACTATGGCTACACCTTC.

This rearrangement joins TRBV15 to TRBJ1-1; D is unclear. Germline V lookup: CDR1 LNHNV, CDR2 YYDKDF (reference sequence). Trimming shortened V by 0 bases and J by 0 bases, and 14 bases separated the two germline ends. The length of the CDR3 is 17 residues. CDR3 sequence (DNA): TGTGCCACCAGCAGAGAACGCGTGGAGTTCATGAACACTGAAGCTTTCTTT. It encodes CATSRERVEFMNTEAFF.

This chain connects TRBV10-2 to TRBJ2-3; D may be TRBD1 (5 bases). Germline loops: CDR1 WSHSY, CDR2 SAAADI. The length of the CDR3 is 12 residues. The ends were cut back, 8 bases at V and 7 bases at J, with 13 bases in the middle. CDR3 nucleotides: TGCGCCAGCTTGTTAGACAGTTATACGCAGTATTTT. Protein: CASLLDSYTQYF.

This clonotype came up a few times. This sequence joins TRBV19 and TRBJ1-2; TRBD1 is a possible D gene (5 bases). CDR3 length equals 12 residues. The V gene lost 3 bases and the J gene lost 10 bases, with 12 bases spanning the gap. The germline V gene has CDR1 LNHDA and CDR2 SQIVND (reference sequence). This CDR3 reads CASSMGGGHYTF. The DNA of the CDR3 is TGTGCCAGTAGTATGGGCGGTGGACACTACACCTTC. The variable domain in full, with the rest retrieved from reference TRBV19 and TRBJ1-2, is DGGITQSPKYLFRKEGQNVTLSCEQNLNHDAMYWYRQDPGQGLRLIYYSQIVNDFQKGDIAEGYSVSREKKESFPLTVTSAQKNPTAFYLCASSMGGGHYTFGSGTRLTVV.

The J gene is TRBJ1-2, the V gene TRBV24-1; no reliable D call. Germline V lookup: CDR1 KGHDR, CDR2 SFDVKD. The CDR3 totals 13 residues. V dropped 2 bases and J dropped 4 bases, with 7 bases sitting between them. CDR3 protein: CATSDSSSYGYTF. The CDR3 DNA sequence: TGTGCCACCAGTGATTCGTCGAGCTATGGCTACACCTTC.

V usage is TRBV2 and J usage is TRBJ1-1; weak D call: TRBD1 (5 bases). Trimming pared 3 bases from V and 10 bases from J, leaving 9 bases between. The CDR3 is 11 residues long. Germline assignment: CDR1 SNHLY and CDR2 FYNNEI. CDR3 region: CASSDRATAFF. CDR3 bases: TGTGCCAGCAGTGACAGGGCGACAGCTTTCTTT.

The chain employs TRBV20-1 and TRBJ2-7; D is perhaps TRBD2 (6 bases). Looked up from germline, CDR1 is DFQATT and CDR2 is SNEGSKA (reference sequence). This CDR3 has 13 residues. The V and J ends lost 6 bases and 6 bases respectively, with 18 bases between them. The DNA of the CDR3 is TGCAGTGCAATCCTACGTGGGAGGCCCGAGCAGTACTTC. Its translation is CSAILRGRPEQYF.

Comments on this clonotype: Given the absence of the conserved phenylalanine or tryptophan at the CDR3 end, a read error is likely. The chain couples TRBV2 to TRBJ2-1, with TRBD2 matching over 8 bases. This CDR3 comprises 12 residues. The germline V gene encodes CDR1 SNHLY and CDR2 FYNNEI. The V and J ends lost 11 bases and 10 bases, in that order; junction bases with no gene match: 10. CDR3 in amino acids: CAVLAGPYEQFS. The CDR3 coding sequence is TGTGCCGTGTTAGCGGGGCCCTACGAGCAGTTCTCC.

The chain combines TRBV25-1 with TRBJ1-1; D is possibly TRBD1 (5 bases). Germline CDR1 is MGHDK and CDR2 is SYGVNS. Trimming took 5 bases from V and 4 from J, leaving 14 bases between them. The CDR3 consists of 14 residues. This CDR3 is CASSKTATGTEAFF. CDR3 DNA sequence: TGTGCCAGCAGTAAGACAGCCACAGGCACTGAAGCTTTCTTT.

V and J are TRBV2 and TRBJ1-2; 8 bases align to TRBD1. The CDR3 sequence is 14 residues long. Germline CDR1 reads SNHLY; CDR2 reads FYNNEI. With 8 bases clipped from V and 2 bases from J, the junction kept 7 bases outside the gene matches. CDR3 nucleotides: TGTGCCAGCTGGGCCGGGACAGGCAACTATGGCTACACCTTC. Amino acids: CASWAGTGNYGYTF.